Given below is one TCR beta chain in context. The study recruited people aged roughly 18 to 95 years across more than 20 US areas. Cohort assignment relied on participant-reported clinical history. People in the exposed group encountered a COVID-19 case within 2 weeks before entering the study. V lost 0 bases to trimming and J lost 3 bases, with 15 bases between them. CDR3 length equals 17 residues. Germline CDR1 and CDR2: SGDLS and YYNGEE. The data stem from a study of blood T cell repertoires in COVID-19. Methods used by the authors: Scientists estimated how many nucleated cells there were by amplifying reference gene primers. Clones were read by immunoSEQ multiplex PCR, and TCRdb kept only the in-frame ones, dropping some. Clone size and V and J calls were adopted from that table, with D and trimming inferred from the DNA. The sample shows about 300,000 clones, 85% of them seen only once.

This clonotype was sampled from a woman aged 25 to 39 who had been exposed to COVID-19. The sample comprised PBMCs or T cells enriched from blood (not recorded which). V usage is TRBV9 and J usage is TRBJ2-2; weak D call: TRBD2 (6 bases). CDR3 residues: CASSVGVVGGHTGELFF. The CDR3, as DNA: TGTGCCAGCAGCGTAGGGGTAGTGGGAGGTCACACCGGGGAGCTGTTTTTT.